The 27 T cell receptor beta chains below come from one sample, sequenced in a study of T cell responses to AZD1222 COVID-19 vaccine (dated by TCRdb to about 2021). The meaning of the sample's time point label: baseline before first vaccination. Libraries were constructed by the immunoSEQ multiplex PCR assay. Sourced from immuneACCESS, this table was stored by TCRdb with only in-frame sequences that have V and J called. A share of the clones is absent; for the studies checked, an unresolved V gene accounts for under half, and the remainder has no known explanation. For this sample the table gives under 150,000 clones, of which under 95% were detected only once. 4% to 6% of the sample belongs to the ten largest clones. Sequenced material: peripheral blood, taken on day 0 of AZD1222 vaccination. The receptors shown here come from an adult in good health.

The chain combines TRBV3-1 (or the pseudogene TRBV3-2) with TRBJ2-2; 14 nucleotides line up with TRBD2. CDR3 size: 16 residues. Germline CDR1 reads LGHDT; CDR2 reads YNNKEL (reference sequence). With 3 bases clipped from V and 7 bases from J, the junction kept 4 bases outside the gene matches. The CDR3 reads CASSQLTSGRGGELFF. CDR3 nucleotide sequence: TGTGCCAGCAGCCAGCTGACTAGCGGGAGGGGCGGGGAGCTGTTTTTT.

This chain connects TRBV6-5 to TRBJ1-4; D is possibly TRBD1 (5 bases). Germline values: CDR1 MNHEY, CDR2 SVGAGI. The CDR3 is 12 amino acids. The V end was cut by 5 bases, the J end by 8 bases, with 9 bases between. The CDR3 here is CASSPGREKLFF. The CDR3 bases are TGTGCCAGCAGTCCGGGACGGGAAAAACTGTTTTTT.

This clone was counted a single time. The chain carries TRBV18 and TRBJ1-5; D is unresolved. The CDR3 totals 13 residues. CDR1 and CDR2 (germline): KGHSH, LQKENI. Trimming left V 2 bases short and J 1 base short, with 3 bases between. The CDR3 here is CASSPDSNQPQHF. The CDR3 nucleotides read TGTGCCAGCTCACCAGACAGCAATCAGCCCCAGCATTTT.

The table lists this clone with a count of one. This chain joins TRBV7-9 and TRBJ1-1, with D unresolved. The germline V gene has CDR1 SEHNR and CDR2 FQNEAQ (reference sequence). Between the trimmed V and J ends, which lost 1 base and 6 bases, there was a span of 9 bases. This CDR3 spans 13 amino acids. The CDR3 reads CASSLEDNPEAFF. The CDR3 bases are TGTGCCAGCAGCTTAGAGGATAACCCTGAAGCTTTCTTT.

The chain recombines TRBV12-3 or TRBV12-4 with TRBJ1-2; D is unresolved. The CDR3 is 11 residues long. V lost 4 bases and J lost 8, with 8 bases in between. CDR3 in DNA: TGTGCCAGCAGTTCTGGGCGGGGCTACACCTTC. This gives the protein CASSSGRGYTF.

This chain joins TRBV19 and TRBJ1-6; no firm D call. The CDR3 sequence is 13 residues long. V was shortened by 5 bases and J by 10 bases, with 12 bases between the two germline ends. Germline V gene data show CDR1 as LNHDA and CDR2 as SQIVND (reference sequence). Here the CDR3 reads CASSGVGVSPLHF. CDR3 bases: TGTGCCAGTAGTGGCGTCGGGGTCTCACCCCTCCACTTT. Together with reference TRBV19 and TRBJ1-6, the CDR3 gives the full variable domain: DGGITQSPKYLFRKEGQNVTLSCEQNLNHDAMYWYRQDPGQGLRLIYYSQIVNDFQKGDIAEGYSVSREKKESFPLTVTSAQKNPTAFYLCASSGVGVSPLHFGNGTRLTVT.

The V and J genes are TRBV12-2 and TRBJ1-3; the D call of TRBD1 is as the table states it, not checked on the DNA. TRBV12-2 is a pseudogene locus. The CDR3 spans 16 residues. CDR3 region: CASPPNREISGNTIYF. Written as DNA, the CDR3 is TGTGCAAGTCCCCCAAACAGGGAGATCTCTGGAAACACCATATATTTT.

The chain carries TRBV6-2 or TRBV6-3 and TRBJ2-7; the D is unclear. V lost 2 bases, J lost 4 bases, and 3 bases lay in between. Germline loops: CDR1 MNHEY, CDR2 SVGEGT. The length of the CDR3 is 11 residues. The CDR3 loop is CASSYRYEQYF. The CDR3 nucleotides read TGTGCCAGCAGTTACAGGTACGAGCAGTACTTC.

The J gene is TRBJ2-7, the V gene TRBV3-1 (or the pseudogene TRBV3-2); the match to TRBD2 covers 7 bases. The ends lost 1 base at V and 5 bases at J; junction bases unmatched: 5. The CDR3 length is 14 residues. Per germline, CDR1 LGHDT and CDR2 YNNKEL (reference sequence). CDR3 bases: TGTGCCAGCAGCCAAGGACTAGCTCTCGACGAGCAGTACTTC. This encodes CASSQGLALDEQYF.

The V and J genes are TRBV21-1 and TRBJ2-1. TRBV21-1 is classified as a pseudogene. The CDR3 has 13 residues. The CDR3 region has the DNA TGTGCCAGCGGCAGGACTGGGGGCAATGAGCAGTTCTTC. Protein sequence: CASGRTGGNEQFF.

This chain connects TRBV24-1 to TRBJ2-1; unclear D gene. The CDR3 is 13 amino acids. Germline-derived CDR1 and CDR2 are KGHDR and SFDVKD. V was clipped by 5 bases and J by 1 base, with 5 bases between them. CDR3 nucleotide sequence: TGTGCCACCAGTGGCCCTTCCTACAATGAGCAGTTCTTC. This sequence encodes CATSGPSYNEQFF.

This clone was observed a single time. The chain uses TRBV18 and TRBJ1-2; D might be TRBD1 (6 bases). Trimming took off 3 bases at V and 6 bases at J, with 11 bases between the two ends. The germline V gene has CDR1 KGHSH and CDR2 LQKENI. This CDR3 contains 13 residues. Here the CDR3 reads CASSPRAGDGYTF. As DNA, the CDR3 is TGTGCCAGCTCACCGAGGGCAGGGGATGGCTACACCTTC. The whole variable domain, remainder taken from reference TRBV18 and TRBJ1-2, is NAGVMQNPRHLVRRRGQEARLRCSPMKGHSHVYWYRQLPEEGLKFMVYLQKENIIDESGMPKERFSAEFPKEGPSILRIQQVVRGDSAAYFCASSPRAGDGYTFGSGTRLTVV.

The chain uses TRBV7-2 and TRBJ1-5, with TRBD1 as a possible D gene (6 bases). V shed 0 bases and J shed 7 bases, with 13 bases lying between them. Per the germline V gene, CDR1 is SGHTA and CDR2 is FQGNSA. CDR3 length equals 15 residues. Written as DNA, the CDR3 is TGTGCCAGCAGCTTAGCGTGGGGGCGAGAGCAGCCCCAGCATTTT. Translating gives CASSLAWGREQPQHF.

The chain has TRBV9 and TRBJ2-2; D perhaps matches TRBD2 (5 bases). CDR3 length: 15 amino acids. Germline V gene sequence: CDR1 SGDLS, CDR2 YYNGEE. Trimming shortened V by 1 base and J by 1 base, and 8 bases separated the two germline ends. The CDR3 here is CASSVRSGNTGELFF. CDR3 coding DNA: TGTGCCAGCAGCGTAAGGAGCGGGAACACCGGGGAGCTGTTTTTT.

The J gene is TRBJ1-2, the V gene TRBV10-1, with D possibly TRBD1 on 5 matching bases. Germline loops: CDR1 WNHNN, CDR2 SYGVQD (reference sequence). Trimming removed 5 bases at V and 8 bases at J, with 24 bases between. The CDR3 has 16 amino acids. This CDR3 reads CASSKNGGGAASGYTF. The CDR3 bases are TGCGCCAGCAGTAAAAATGGGGGAGGGGCAGCGTCCGGCTACACCTTC.

The chain carries TRBV24-1 and TRBJ2-5; a weak D match, TRBD2 (5 bases). The germline V gene has CDR1 KGHDR and CDR2 SFDVKD. This CDR3 contains 14 residues. V was pared by 4 bases and J by 9 bases, with 17 bases between. This CDR3 is CATSEGSPPGAQYF. DNA for the CDR3: TGTGCCACCAGTGAGGGGAGCCCCCCGGGTGCCCAGTACTTC.

J is TRBJ1-4 and V is TRBV28, with D perhaps TRBD1 (5 bases). The CDR3 is made up of 14 amino acids. Trimming removed 6 bases from V and 0 bases from J, with 8 bases in between. Germline CDR1 reads MDHEN; CDR2 reads SYDVKM. CDR3 bases: TGTGCCAGCAGGGGGGGTGCAACTAATGAAAAACTGTTTTTT. Amino acid sequence: CASRGGATNEKLFF.

The chain has TRBV24-1 and TRBJ1-5; the D is unclear. From germline, CDR1 is KGHDR and CDR2 SFDVKD. The V and J ends lost 8 bases and 6 bases respectively, with 13 bases between them. The CDR3 is 13 amino acids. The CDR3, as DNA: TGTGCCACCACTTACGGGGAGGGTCAGCCCCAGCATTTT. It yields the protein CATTYGEGQPQHF.

The genes are TRBV27 and TRBJ1-2, with TRBD1 matching over 11 bases. Trimming at V came to 5 bases and at J to 6 bases, leaving 2 bases not matched to a gene. The germline gives CDR1 MNHEY, CDR2 SMNVEV (reference sequence). This CDR3 comprises 13 residues. The CDR3 DNA follows: TGTGCCAGCAGTCGGACAGGGGGCAATGGCTACACCTTC. This translates into CASSRTGGNGYTF.

The J gene is TRBJ2-1, the V gene TRBV7-6; 9 nucleotides match TRBD1. This CDR3 spans 15 amino acids. Germline assignment: CDR1 SGHVS and CDR2 FNYEAQ. With V trimmed by 3 bases and J by 6 bases, 6 bases remained unmatched. The CDR3 DNA is TGTGCCAGCAGCTTCTCGGGACAGGGCTTCAATGAGCAGTTCTTC. It translates to CASSFSGQGFNEQFF.

In its sample, this clone was seen once. This chain connects TRBV10-2 to TRBJ1-1; no clear D gene. From germline, CDR1 is WSHSY and CDR2 SAAADI. The germline V and J ends were trimmed by 3 bases and 4 bases, with 9 bases remaining between them. The CDR3 has 13 amino acids. CDR3 residues: CASSEQGGTEAFF. CDR3 DNA sequence: TGCGCCAGCAGTGAACAAGGCGGCACTGAAGCTTTCTTT.

Only one count was recorded for this clone. The CDR3 DNA follows: TGTGCCAGCAGCCCCGGCCCCAATCAGCCCCAGCATTTT. This encodes CASSPGPNQPQHF. This chain connects TRBV5-6 to TRBJ1-5, with D uncertain. Trimming took off 4 bases at V and 3 bases at J, with 8 bases between the two ends. The CDR3 sequence is 13 residues long. The germline CDR1 and CDR2 sequences are SGHDT and YYEEEE.

This chain links TRBV5-1 with TRBJ1-1; 9 bases map to TRBD1. The germline CDR1 and CDR2 sequences are SGHRS and YFSETQ. The V and J ends lost 6 bases and 6 bases, in that order; junction bases with no gene match: 9. The CDR3 sequence is 14 residues long. In DNA, the CDR3 is TGCGCCAGCACCCTAACAGGGGGCTGGCCTGAAGCTTTCTTT. This translates into CASTLTGGWPEAFF. Combining the CDR3 with reference TRBV5-1 and TRBJ1-1 gives the whole variable domain KAGVTQTPRYLIKTRGQQVTLSCSPISGHRSVSWYQQTPGQGLQFLFEYFSETQRNKGNFPGRFSGRQFSNSRSEMNVSTLELGDSALYLCASTLTGGWPEAFFGQGTRLTVV.

The V gene is TRBV23-1, the J gene TRBJ2-7, with 8 bases fitting TRBD1. TRBV23-1 is labeled an ORF, and its function is uncertain. V shed 2 bases, J shed 5 bases, and the junction held 8 bases outside the gene matches. CDR3 length: 15 residues. The CDR3 sequence: CASSQGAGGRNEQYF. The DNA of the CDR3 is TGCGCCAGCAGTCAAGGCGCAGGGGGCAGGAACGAGCAGTACTTC.

This clone was observed once. The chain couples TRBV23-1 to TRBJ1-1; D gene uncertain. TRBV23-1 is classed as an ORF, of uncertain function. Between the trimmed V and J ends, which lost 0 bases and 3 bases, there was a span of 8 bases. The CDR3 loop spans 14 amino acids. The CDR3 reads CASSQSTWDTEAFF. The CDR3 bases are TGCGCCAGCAGTCAATCGACATGGGACACTGAAGCTTTCTTT.

The CDR3 nucleotides are TGTGCCAGCAGCCCACGGGTGGGGGGCTTACGCTCTGGAAACACCATATATTTT. Translated: CASSPRVGGLRSGNTIYF. The chain has TRBV7-8 and TRBJ1-3; D possibly corresponds to TRBD1 (6 bases). V was shortened by 5 bases and J by 0 bases, with 20 bases between the two germline ends. Germline values: CDR1 SGHVS, CDR2 FQNEAQ. CDR3 length: 18 residues.

V usage is TRBV5-8 and J usage is TRBJ2-2; D is tentatively TRBD1 or TRBD2 (5 bases each). This CDR3 has 15 amino acids. V was pared by 5 bases and J by 2 bases, with 13 bases between. Germline V CDR1 and CDR2: SGHTS, YDEGEE. The CDR3 is CASRPDRLNTGELFF. The CDR3 nucleotides read TGTGCCAGCAGACCCGACAGACTAAACACCGGGGAGCTGTTTTTT.